A selection of T cell receptor beta chains follows, all from one sample in a study of blood T cell repertoires in COVID-19. Produced via immunoSEQ multiplex PCR; TCRdb's table is partial and in-frame only. The sample has 98,000 or so clones, about 86% seen once. Sequenced material: peripheral blood. The receptors come from a woman aged 60-75 years in a cohort sampled during active or convalescent COVID-19. CDR3s leave out the opening cysteine and the closing phenylalanine or tryptophan.

length,V,CDR3
17,TRBV15,ATSRDPTSGGPLSGELF
11,TRBV29-1,SVEGAVLNGYT
11,TRBV7-3,ASSLTRDQPQH
11,TRBV10-3,AVGVSSYNEQF
13,TRBV9,ASSLSPEVADTQY
13,TRBV24-1,ATRTAHIYQETQY
12,TRBV19,ASSIETDTGELF
13,TRBV28,ASSLGGVTPGGYT
14,TRBV18,ASSPTGTGEGNTIY
12,TRBV5-4,ASSLGTGVYEQY
11,TRBV29-1,SVRTRAPYEQY
12,TRBV28,ASRTGSPSYEQY
13,TRBV7-8,ASSAPGPQGETQY
11,TRBV5-4,ASSQGTEETQY
14,TRBV3-1/TRBV3-2,ASSQATGARIQPQH
12,TRBV7-9,ASPGGDPGNTIY
13,TRBV7-8,ASSKRENTYNEQF
11,TRBV5-1,ASSETAITEAF
12,TRBV2,ASSLLGVNTEAF
13,TRBV9,ASSVLGTDAYEQY
13,TRBV5-1,ASSTYRGSTDTQY
11,TRBV19,ATTDRGHTEAF
13,TRBV19,ASSRRDPANYGYT
11,TRBV11-2,ASSLERGGGYT
13,TRBV7-6,ASSLVTSGGDEQF
15,TRBV7-6,ASSLMAGTVSGNTIY
9,TRBV20-1,SAYQGSGYT